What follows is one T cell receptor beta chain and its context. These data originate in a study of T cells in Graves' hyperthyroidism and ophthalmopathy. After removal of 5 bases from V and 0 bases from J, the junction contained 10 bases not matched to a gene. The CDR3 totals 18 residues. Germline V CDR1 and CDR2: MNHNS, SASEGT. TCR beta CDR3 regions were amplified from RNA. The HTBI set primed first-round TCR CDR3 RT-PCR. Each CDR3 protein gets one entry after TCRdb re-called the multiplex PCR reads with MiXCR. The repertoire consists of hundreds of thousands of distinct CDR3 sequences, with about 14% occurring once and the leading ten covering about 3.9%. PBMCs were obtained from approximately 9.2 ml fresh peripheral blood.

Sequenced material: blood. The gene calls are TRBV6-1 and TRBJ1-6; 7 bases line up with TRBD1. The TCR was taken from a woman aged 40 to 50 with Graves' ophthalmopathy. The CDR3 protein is CASSQGTVVSSYNSPLHF. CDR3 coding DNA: TGTGCCAGCAGTCAAGGGACAGTTGTTAGCTCCTATAATTCACCCCTCCACTTT.